The 2 T cell receptor beta chains below were found in one sample sequenced in a study of T cell repertoires in cytomegalovirus infection (dated 2019 in TCRdb). For these TCRs, the target antigens are not known. In light of the paper, this sample's treatment or condition label describes: in vitro stimulation with specific CMV peptide epitopes to enrich CMV-specific T cells. The sequencer listed for this sample is Illumina HiSeq 1500. TCRdb's own reprocessing of the public reads used fastp at Q25 and MiXCR and kept productive beta chains. Every distinct CDR3 protein forms one entry, paired with its most common genes and DNA. In this sample the table shows under 450,000 distinct CDR3 sequences, roughly 36% of which occur a single time. The top ten hold about 13% of the sample. The sample consisted of cultured PBMCs, taken from culture after CMV antigen stimulation. The receptors here all came from a human donor in good health (CMV status not recorded). Some clones in this sample may be carry-over from other donors' samples.

The chain couples TRBV6-6 to TRBJ1-1; D possibly corresponds to TRBD1 (5 bases). Between the trimmed V and J ends, which lost 7 bases and 3 bases, there was a span of 18 bases. CDR1 MNHNY and CDR2 SVGAGI come from the germline V gene (reference sequence). The CDR3 spans 15 residues. CDR3 sequence (DNA): TGTGCCAGCACCCCCGCGGGGGGGAGATACACTGAAGCTTTCTTT. This codes for CASTPAGGRYTEAFF.

The gene calls are TRBV19 and TRBJ1-2; D is possibly TRBD1 (6 bases). Trimming removed 6 bases at V and 4 bases at J, with 9 bases between. The CDR3 spans 12 residues. Germline assignment: CDR1 LNHDA and CDR2 SQIVND (reference sequence). CDR3 amino acids: CASRSTGYGYTF. The DNA of the CDR3 is TGTGCCAGTAGGTCGACAGGCTATGGCTACACCTTC.